Listed below are T cell receptor beta chains from one sample, sequenced in a study of siplizumab effects on memory and regulatory T cells. Repertoires were generated with immunoSEQ multiplex PCR, while TCRdb's copy carries only in-frame clones and drops some. The sample lists 70,000 or so clones, less than 95% occurring once. Sequencing was done on a sample of CD8+ T cells sorted from blood. Receptors were obtained from a human donor in good health. Each CDR3 is given with its conserved first and last residue. D genes are given only for firm matches. Clone size, where shown, is once, few, many, or a class for clones that have expanded.

cdr3_length: 15
j_call: TRBJ1-1
clone_size: NA
v_call: TRBV7-9
d_call: NA
cdr3_nt: TGTGCCAGCAGCAGACCCCTTGGGAAGAACACTGAAGCTTTCTTT
cdr3_aa: CASSRPLGKNTEAFF

cdr3_length: 15
j_call: TRBJ2-7
clone_size: NA
v_call: TRBV9
d_call: TRBD2
cdr3_nt: TGTGCCAGCAGCGAGCGGGACCTTTCGGGCTACGAGCAGTACTTC
cdr3_aa: CASSERDLSGYEQYF

cdr3_length: 17
j_call: TRBJ1-3
clone_size: NA
v_call: TRBV2
d_call: TRBD1
cdr3_nt: TGTGCCAGCAGTGTGGTGGAGACAGGGGTTTCTGGAAACACCATATATTTT
cdr3_aa: CASSVVETGVSGNTIYF

cdr3_length: 15
j_call: TRBJ2-1
clone_size: NA
v_call: TRBV11-2
d_call: TRBD1
cdr3_nt: TGTGCCAGCAGCTCAAGTTTGGGACAGAACAATGAGCAGTTCTTC
cdr3_aa: CASSSSLGQNNEQFF

cdr3_length: 12
j_call: TRBJ2-1
clone_size: NA
v_call: TRBV27
d_call: NA
cdr3_nt: TGTGCCAGCCGAGAGGGGGGTACTGAGCAGTTCTTC
cdr3_aa: CASREGGTEQFF

cdr3_length: 16
j_call: TRBJ2-2
clone_size: NA
v_call: TRBV7-2
d_call: NA
cdr3_nt: TGTGCCAGCAGACTCGAGGGCTTTGGGGACCCCGGGGAGCTGTTTTTT
cdr3_aa: CASRLEGFGDPGELFF

cdr3_length: 17
j_call: TRBJ2-3
clone_size: NA
v_call: TRBV7-9
d_call: TRBD2
cdr3_nt: TGTGCCAGCAGCTCCATCGGACTAGCGGGAGGCACAGATACGCAGTATTTT
cdr3_aa: CASSSIGLAGGTDTQYF

cdr3_length: 13
j_call: TRBJ1-1
clone_size: NA
v_call: TRBV10-2
d_call: NA
cdr3_nt: TGCGCCAGCAGCCTCAGGGGAAGCACTGAAGCTTTCTTT
cdr3_aa: CASSLRGSTEAFF

cdr3_length: 16
j_call: TRBJ2-5
clone_size: NA
v_call: TRBV7-9
d_call: TRBD1
cdr3_nt: TGTGCCAGCAGCGCCGATTGGACAGGACAGCAAGAGACCCAGTACTTC
cdr3_aa: CASSADWTGQQETQYF

cdr3_length: 15
j_call: TRBJ1-2
clone_size: once
v_call: TRBV4-1
d_call: TRBD1
cdr3_nt: TGCGCCAGCAGCCAGGAAGACAGGGTCCACTATGGCTACACCTTC
cdr3_aa: CASSQEDRVHYGYTF

cdr3_length: 18
j_call: TRBJ1-5
clone_size: once
v_call: TRBV27
d_call: NA
cdr3_nt: TGTGCCAGCAGTTTGCAGGCTCCGGGACGGTATAGCAATCAGCCCCAGCATTTT
cdr3_aa: CASSLQAPGRYSNQPQHF

cdr3_length: 12
j_call: TRBJ2-7
clone_size: NA
v_call: TRBV5-1
d_call: NA
cdr3_nt: TGCGCCAGCAGCTCTGGACCCTACGAGCAGTACTTC
cdr3_aa: CASSSGPYEQYF

cdr3_length: 12
j_call: TRBJ1-2
clone_size: many
v_call: TRBV5-6
d_call: NA
cdr3_nt: TGTGCCAGCAGCTTGGCACAGTATGGCTACACCTTC
cdr3_aa: CASSLAQYGYTF

cdr3_length: 16
j_call: TRBJ2-3
clone_size: NA
v_call: TRBV9
d_call: TRBD2
cdr3_nt: TGTGCCAGCAGCGTTCGACTAGCGGGAAACACAGATACGCAGTATTTT
cdr3_aa: CASSVRLAGNTDTQYF

cdr3_length: 14
j_call: TRBJ1-6
clone_size: NA
v_call: TRBV27
d_call: NA
cdr3_nt: TGTGCCAGCGGACCGGGACATGAAAATTCACCCCTCCACTTT
cdr3_aa: CASGPGHENSPLHF

cdr3_length: 14
j_call: TRBJ1-1
clone_size: NA
v_call: TRBV6-5
d_call: NA
cdr3_nt: TGTGCCAGCAGTCTCGCAGGGGTAAACACTGAAGCTTTCTTT
cdr3_aa: CASSLAGVNTEAFF

cdr3_length: 16
j_call: TRBJ2-7
clone_size: NA
v_call: TRBV4-2
d_call: NA
cdr3_nt: TGTGCCAGCAGCCAAGAATTTGGTGGGGGGACCTACGAGCAGTACTTC
cdr3_aa: CASSQEFGGGTYEQYF

cdr3_length: 16
j_call: TRBJ1-6
clone_size: NA
v_call: TRBV2
d_call: NA
cdr3_nt: TGTGCCAGCGAGGTTTTCAGGAGCTCCTATAATTCACCCCTCCACTTT
cdr3_aa: CASEVFRSSYNSPLHF

cdr3_length: 17
j_call: TRBJ1-6
clone_size: NA
v_call: TRBV4-1
d_call: NA
cdr3_nt: TGCGCCAGCAGCCAAGAAAGTTGGGGTGGAAGTAATTCACCCCTCCACTTT
cdr3_aa: CASSQESWGGSNSPLHF

cdr3_length: 15
j_call: TRBJ1-4
clone_size: NA
v_call: TRBV2
d_call: TRBD1
cdr3_nt: TGTGCCAGCAGTCCCTTTGACAGGGGTAATGAAAAACTGTTTTTT
cdr3_aa: CASSPFDRGNEKLFF

cdr3_length: 13
j_call: TRBJ2-2
clone_size: NA
v_call: TRBV2
d_call: NA
cdr3_nt: TGTGCCAGCAGTGAAGGTTTCACCGGGGAGCTGTTTTTT
cdr3_aa: CASSEGFTGELFF

cdr3_length: 17
j_call: TRBJ2-1
clone_size: NA
v_call: TRBV4-2
d_call: TRBD2
cdr3_nt: TGTGCCAGCAGCCTACGGACTAGCGGTGATCCCTACAATGAGCAGTTCTTC
cdr3_aa: CASSLRTSGDPYNEQFF

cdr3_length: 15
j_call: TRBJ2-5
clone_size: NA
v_call: TRBV7-6
d_call: TRBD1
cdr3_nt: TGTGCCAGCAGCACCAGGACAGGGCCTCGGGAGACCCAGTACTTC
cdr3_aa: CASSTRTGPRETQYF

cdr3_length: 14
j_call: TRBJ2-2
clone_size: NA
v_call: TRBV5-1
d_call: TRBD2
cdr3_nt: TGCGCCAGCAGTAAAGCGGGAAACACCGGGGAGCTGTTTTTT
cdr3_aa: CASSKAGNTGELFF

cdr3_length: 21
j_call: TRBJ1-3
clone_size: NA
v_call: TRBV7-8
d_call: TRBD1
cdr3_nt: TGTGCCAGCAGCTTAGGAGTATTGGACAGGGGACTCAGGAAGCCTGGAAACACCATATATTTT
cdr3_aa: CASSLGVLDRGLRKPGNTIYF

cdr3_length: 17
j_call: TRBJ2-2
clone_size: NA
v_call: TRBV7-9
d_call: TRBD2
cdr3_nt: TGTGCCAGCAGCTTGTTCCCTGCGGGAGAGAACACCGGGGAGCTGTTTTTT
cdr3_aa: CASSLFPAGENTGELFF

cdr3_length: 14
j_call: TRBJ1-1
clone_size: once
v_call: TRBV7-9
d_call: NA
cdr3_nt: TGTGCCAGCAGCCGGACTGATGCGAACACTGAAGCTTTCTTT
cdr3_aa: CASSRTDANTEAFF

cdr3_length: 13
j_call: TRBJ2-7
clone_size: NA
v_call: TRBV19
d_call: NA
cdr3_nt: TGTGCCAGTTCATGGACAGCTCCGTACGAGCAGTACTTC
cdr3_aa: CASSWTAPYEQYF

cdr3_length: 16
j_call: TRBJ1-5
clone_size: NA
v_call: TRBV10-3
d_call: NA
cdr3_nt: TGTGCCATCAGTGAGTCTACAGGGATCGGCAATCAGCCCCAGCATTTT
cdr3_aa: CAISESTGIGNQPQHF

cdr3_length: 14
j_call: TRBJ1-2
clone_size: NA
v_call: TRBV27
d_call: NA
cdr3_nt: TGTGCCAGCAGTTGGGGTGGGAGCTACTATGGCTACACCTTC
cdr3_aa: CASSWGGSYYGYTF

cdr3_length: 17
j_call: TRBJ1-2
clone_size: NA
v_call: TRBV19
d_call: NA
cdr3_nt: TGTGCCAGTAGTATCCGCCGCCCCGGGGAACCTAACTATGGCTACACCTTC
cdr3_aa: CASSIRRPGEPNYGYTF

cdr3_length: 15
j_call: TRBJ1-1
clone_size: NA
v_call: TRBV9
d_call: NA
cdr3_nt: TGTGCCAGCAGCGTTGGGAATGTAATCGTCACTGAAGCTTTCTTT
cdr3_aa: CASSVGNVIVTEAFF

cdr3_length: 12
j_call: TRBJ1-2
clone_size: NA
v_call: TRBV25-1
d_call: NA
cdr3_nt: TGTGCCAGCAGTTACTGGGGGGATGGCTACACCTTC
cdr3_aa: CASSYWGDGYTF

cdr3_length: 11
j_call: TRBJ1-1
clone_size: NA
v_call: TRBV9
d_call: NA
cdr3_nt: TGTGCCAGCAGCGTAACCACTGAAGCTTTCTTT
cdr3_aa: CASSVTTEAFF

cdr3_length: 12
j_call: TRBJ2-7
clone_size: once
v_call: TRBV7-9
d_call: NA
cdr3_nt: TGTGCCAGCAGCCCGGGGTTCTACGAGCAGTACTTC
cdr3_aa: CASSPGFYEQYF

cdr3_length: 14
j_call: TRBJ2-7
clone_size: few
v_call: TRBV11-2
d_call: NA
cdr3_nt: TGTGCCAGCAGCTTTGATGAGTTAGCCTACGAGCAGTACTTC
cdr3_aa: CASSFDELAYEQYF

cdr3_length: 16
j_call: TRBJ2-5
clone_size: once
v_call: TRBV7-2
d_call: NA
cdr3_nt: TGTGCCAGCAGCTTAGGCCTCCTTTGGAGGGAAGAGACCCAGTACTTC
cdr3_aa: CASSLGLLWREETQYF

cdr3_length: 13
j_call: TRBJ2-7
clone_size: NA
v_call: TRBV6-6
d_call: NA
cdr3_nt: TGTGCCAGCAGTTCCCCGGGGTCCTACGAGCAGTACTTC
cdr3_aa: CASSSPGSYEQYF

cdr3_length: 16
j_call: TRBJ1-1
clone_size: NA
v_call: TRBV6-6
d_call: NA
cdr3_nt: TGTGCCAGCAGTTACATCGTTGCGGCTACCAACACTGAAGCTTTCTTT
cdr3_aa: CASSYIVAATNTEAFF

cdr3_length: 17
j_call: TRBJ1-3
clone_size: once
v_call: TRBV4-1
d_call: TRBD1
cdr3_nt: TGCGCCAGCAGCCAATGGAGTATGGGGACAGTGGGAAACACCATATATTTT
cdr3_aa: CASSQWSMGTVGNTIYF

cdr3_length: 15
j_call: TRBJ1-3
clone_size: NA
v_call: TRBV5-1
d_call: NA
cdr3_nt: TGCGCCAGCAGCTCCTCGGGTTCTTCTGGAAACACCATATATTTT
cdr3_aa: CASSSSGSSGNTIYF

cdr3_length: 14
j_call: TRBJ2-7
clone_size: NA
v_call: TRBV5-4
d_call: TRBD1
cdr3_nt: TGTGCCAGCAGCCCCCGGGACAGGGGGGACGAGCAGTACTTC
cdr3_aa: CASSPRDRGDEQYF

cdr3_length: 16
j_call: TRBJ2-2
clone_size: NA
v_call: TRBV7-9
d_call: NA
cdr3_nt: TGTGCCAGCAGTTATGACACACCGCCGAACACCGGGGAGCTGTTTTTT
cdr3_aa: CASSYDTPPNTGELFF

cdr3_length: 12
j_call: TRBJ2-1
clone_size: NA
v_call: TRBV27
d_call: NA
cdr3_nt: TGTGCCAGCAGTGGGGACCCGACAGAGCAGTTCTTC
cdr3_aa: CASSGDPTEQFF

cdr3_length: 12
j_call: TRBJ2-1
clone_size: NA
v_call: TRBV6-1
d_call: NA
cdr3_nt: TGTGCCAGCAGTTCATGGGCTAATGAGCAGTTCTTC
cdr3_aa: CASSSWANEQFF

cdr3_length: 12
j_call: TRBJ1-2
clone_size: NA
v_call: TRBV7-9
d_call: TRBD1
cdr3_nt: TGTGCCAGCAGCAGGGGGCAGAATGGCTACACCTTC
cdr3_aa: CASSRGQNGYTF

cdr3_length: 19
j_call: TRBJ2-1
clone_size: NA
v_call: TRBV7-9
d_call: TRBD2
cdr3_nt: TGTGCCAGCAGCCCTCTGGGGCTAGCGGGGGGTTTCTCCTACAATGAGCAGTTCTTC
cdr3_aa: CASSPLGLAGGFSYNEQFF

cdr3_length: 12
j_call: TRBJ1-2
clone_size: NA
v_call: TRBV11-2
d_call: NA
cdr3_nt: TGTGCCAGCAGCTCCCCTCCATATGGCTACACCTTC
cdr3_aa: CASSSPPYGYTF

cdr3_length: 12
j_call: TRBJ2-3
clone_size: NA
v_call: TRBV9
d_call: NA
cdr3_nt: TGTGCCAGCAGCGTAGAGCCAGATACGCAGTATTTT
cdr3_aa: CASSVEPDTQYF

cdr3_length: 13
j_call: TRBJ2-7
clone_size: once
v_call: TRBV27
d_call: NA
cdr3_nt: TGTGCCAGCAGTTGGCGGTGGACTTACGAGCAGTACTTC
cdr3_aa: CASSWRWTYEQYF

cdr3_length: 13
j_call: TRBJ1-1
clone_size: NA
v_call: TRBV27
d_call: NA
cdr3_nt: TGTGCCAGCAGTGCGGCGATGAACACTGAAGCTTTCTTT
cdr3_aa: CASSAAMNTEAFF

cdr3_length: 11
j_call: TRBJ1-2
clone_size: NA
v_call: TRBV2
d_call: TRBD1
cdr3_nt: TGTGCGAGCAGGGGGGTCTATGGCTACACCTTC
cdr3_aa: CASRGVYGYTF

cdr3_length: 16
j_call: TRBJ2-2
clone_size: NA
v_call: TRBV7-6
d_call: NA
cdr3_nt: TGTGCCAGCAACCCGGTACCGACAGGGAGGACCGGGGAGCTGTTTTTT
cdr3_aa: CASNPVPTGRTGELFF